Below, 9 T cell receptor beta chains from the same sample are listed, as sequenced in a study. Each CDR3 protein gets one entry after TCRdb re-called the RT-PCR reads with MiXCR. Of about 700,000 distinct CDR3 sequences in the sample, approximately 15% were seen once. Sample: memory CD4+ T cells from blood. Receptors were obtained from a female donor in good health, serving as a healthy control.

This sequence joins TRBV20-1 and TRBJ1-5; 9 bases fit TRBD1. The germline gives CDR1 DFQATT, CDR2 SNEGSKA (reference sequence). After removal of 5 bases from V and 6 bases from J, the junction contained 5 bases not matched to a gene. The CDR3 spans 13 residues. CDR3 sequence reads: CSAVQGAAQPQHF. In nucleotides, the CDR3 is TGCAGTGCTGTACAGGGGGCGGCTCAGCCCCAGCATTTT.

The rearrangement joins TRBV12-3 or TRBV12-4 to TRBJ1-1; a weak D match, TRBD1 (5 bases). This CDR3 contains 13 residues. Trimming shortened V by 5 bases and J by 7 bases, and 14 bases separated the two germline ends. CDR3 amino acids: CASSPGRPGEAFF. CDR3 DNA sequence: TGTGCCAGCAGTCCGGGGCGCCCGGGTGAAGCTTTCTTT.

In its sample, this clonotype was seen a few times. The rearrangement links TRBV11-2 to TRBJ2-7; no definite D call. Germline V gives CDR1 SGHAT, CDR2 FQNNGV. The CDR3 sequence is 12 residues long. V lost 6 bases and J lost 5, with 11 bases in between. CDR3 bases: TGTGCCAGCAGTCCCGGGTTCCACGAGCAGTACTTC. Translating gives CASSPGFHEQYF.

This clonotype showed up many times. This rearrangement joins TRBV12-3 or TRBV12-4 to TRBJ2-7, with TRBD2 as a possible D gene (5 bases). This CDR3 comprises 13 residues. V lost 1 base and J lost 6, with 10 bases in between. The CDR3 protein is CASSLDEGPEQYF. CDR3 nucleotides: TGTGCCAGCAGTTTAGATGAGGGTCCCGAGCAGTACTTC.

Only a few counts were recorded for this clonotype. V usage is TRBV7-2 and J usage is TRBJ2-3; D might be TRBD2 (7 bases). The CDR3 sequence is 19 residues long. The germline V gene encodes CDR1 SGHTA and CDR2 FQGNSA. The V end was cut by 2 bases, the J end by 5 bases, with 26 bases between. Written as DNA, the CDR3 is TGTGCCAGCAGCTTACAACCACGGGGGGCGGGGGAAGCTGGAGATACGCAGTATTTT. Translated: CASSLQPRGAGEAGDTQYF.

This clonotype has a count of ten or more. The chain links TRBV7-6 to TRBJ1-3; no clear D. This CDR3 is 15 amino acids long. V lost 2 bases and J 2 bases, leaving 10 bases between the germline ends. From germline, CDR1 is SGHVS and CDR2 FNYEAQ. The CDR3 nucleotides read TGTGCCAGCAGCTTACAACCCACCCCTGGAAACACCATATATTTT. Its translation is CASSLQPTPGNTIYF.

This clonotype was picked up many times. CDR3 DNA sequence: TGTGCCAGCAGTGCCGACAGGGGTACCTATGGCTACACCTTC. This codes for CASSADRGTYGYTF. The V gene is TRBV6-5, the J gene TRBJ1-2, with 8 bases that match TRBD1. Germline V gene sequence: CDR1 MNHEY, CDR2 SVGAGI. The CDR3 contains 14 residues. J gave up 4 bases and V 5 bases, and 6 bases lay outside the gene matches.

In its sample, this clonotype was seen many times. The chain's CDR3 is CATSDSRTGGQETQYF. The CDR3 DNA reads as TGTGCCACCAGTGATTCCCGGACAGGGGGCCAAGAGACCCAGTACTTC. The V gene is TRBV24-1, the J gene TRBJ2-5; 10 nucleotides line up with TRBD1. J gave up 1 base and V 2 bases, and 3 bases lay outside the gene matches. CDR1 KGHDR and CDR2 SFDVKD come from the germline V gene. The length of the CDR3 is 16 residues.

V is TRBV5-5 and J is TRBJ1-2, with 12 positions matching TRBD1. CDR3 length equals 15 residues. V shed 4 bases and J 7 bases; nucleotides not matched to a gene: 8. The germline CDR1 and CDR2 sequences are SGHKS and YYEKEE (reference sequence). CDR3 bases: TGTGCCAGCAGCCCCACCCGGGACAGGGGGCCTGGCTACACCTTC. This encodes CASSPTRDRGPGYTF.